The clone carrying this T cell receptor beta chain was seen ten or more times. The sample originates from a study of T cells in Graves' hyperthyroidism and ophthalmopathy. The germline CDR1 and CDR2 sequences are MNHNS and SASEGT. The V end was cut by 6 bases, the J end by 3 bases, with 14 bases between. The length of the CDR3 is 14 residues. RNA transcripts yielded amplified TCR beta CDR3 regions. The HTBI primer set served for first-round RT-PCR of the TCR CDR3. Using its own MiXCR run on the multiplex PCR reads, TCRdb lists one record per CDR3 protein. The repertoire includes fewer than 400,000 distinct CDR3 sequences, just under 25% of them detected once, and 70% to 75% sits in the top ten.

Sequenced: blood. The gene calls are TRBV6-1 and TRBJ1-1; D possibly corresponds to TRBD1 (5 bases). This TCR was recovered from a man aged 45 to 65 with Graves' hyperthyroidism. The CDR3 region has the DNA TGTGCCAGCAGACGACAGACCGAAGACACTGAAGCTTTCTTT. It is translated as CASRRQTEDTEAFF.